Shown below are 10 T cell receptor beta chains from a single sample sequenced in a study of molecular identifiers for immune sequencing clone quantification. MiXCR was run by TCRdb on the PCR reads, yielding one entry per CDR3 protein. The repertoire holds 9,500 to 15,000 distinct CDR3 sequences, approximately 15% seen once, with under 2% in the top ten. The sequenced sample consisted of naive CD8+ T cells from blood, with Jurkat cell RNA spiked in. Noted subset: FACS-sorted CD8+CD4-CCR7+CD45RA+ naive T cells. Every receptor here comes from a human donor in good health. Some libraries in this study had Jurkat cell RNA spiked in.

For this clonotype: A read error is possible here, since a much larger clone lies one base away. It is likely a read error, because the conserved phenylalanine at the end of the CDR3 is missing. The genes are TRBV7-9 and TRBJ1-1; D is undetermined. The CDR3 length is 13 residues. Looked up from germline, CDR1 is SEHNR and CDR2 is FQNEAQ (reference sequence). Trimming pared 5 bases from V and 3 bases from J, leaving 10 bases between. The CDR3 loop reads CASSPIGDTEAFC. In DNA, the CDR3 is TGTGCCAGCAGCCCAATCGGGGACACTGAAGCTTTCTGT.

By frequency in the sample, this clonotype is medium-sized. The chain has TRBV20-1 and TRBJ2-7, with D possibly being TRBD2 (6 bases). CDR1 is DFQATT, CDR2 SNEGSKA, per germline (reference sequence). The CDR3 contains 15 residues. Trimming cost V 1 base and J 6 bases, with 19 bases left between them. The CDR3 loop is CSARGAFGEAAEQYF. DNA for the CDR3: TGCAGTGCTAGAGGGGCTTTTGGGGAGGCGGCCGAGCAGTACTTC.

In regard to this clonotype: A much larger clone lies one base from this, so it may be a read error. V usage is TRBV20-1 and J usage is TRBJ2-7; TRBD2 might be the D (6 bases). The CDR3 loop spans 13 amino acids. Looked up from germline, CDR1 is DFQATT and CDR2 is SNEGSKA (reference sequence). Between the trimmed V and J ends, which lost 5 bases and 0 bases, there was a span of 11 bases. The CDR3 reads CSAGATSSYEQYF. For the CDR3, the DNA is TGCAGTGCTGGGGCGACTAGCTCCTACGAGCAGTACTTC.

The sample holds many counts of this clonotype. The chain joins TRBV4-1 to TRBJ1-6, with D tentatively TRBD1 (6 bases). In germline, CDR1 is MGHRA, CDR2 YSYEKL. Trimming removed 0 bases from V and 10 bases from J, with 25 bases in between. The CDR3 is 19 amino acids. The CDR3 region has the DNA TGCGCCAGCAGCCAAGATCATATAAAGGGGGTCTCGATCGGCTCACCCCTCCACTTT. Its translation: CASSQDHIKGVSIGSPLHF.

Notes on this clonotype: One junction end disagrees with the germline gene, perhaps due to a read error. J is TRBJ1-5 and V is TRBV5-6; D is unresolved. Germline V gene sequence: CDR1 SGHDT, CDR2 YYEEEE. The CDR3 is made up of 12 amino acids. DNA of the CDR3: TGTGCCAGCGGCTTGGTGGGTCAGCCCCAGCATTTT. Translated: CASGLVGQPQHF.

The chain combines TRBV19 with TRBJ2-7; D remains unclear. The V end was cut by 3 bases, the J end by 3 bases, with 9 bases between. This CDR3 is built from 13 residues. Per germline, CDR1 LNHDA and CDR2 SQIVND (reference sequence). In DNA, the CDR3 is TGTGCCAGTAGTATGGTAATGGGCTACGAGCAGTACTTC. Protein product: CASSMVMGYEQYF.

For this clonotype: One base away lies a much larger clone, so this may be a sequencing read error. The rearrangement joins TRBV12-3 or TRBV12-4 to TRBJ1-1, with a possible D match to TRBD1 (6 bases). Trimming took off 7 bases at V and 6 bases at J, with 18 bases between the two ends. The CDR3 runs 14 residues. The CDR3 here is CASTAGGAGAEAFF. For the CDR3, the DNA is TGTGCCAGCACCGCCGGGGGGGCTGGCGCTGAAGCTTTCTTT.

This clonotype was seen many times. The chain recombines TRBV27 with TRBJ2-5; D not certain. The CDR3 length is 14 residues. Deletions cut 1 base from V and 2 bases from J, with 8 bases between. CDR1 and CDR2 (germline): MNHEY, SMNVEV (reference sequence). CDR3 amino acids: CASSLLGSQETQYF. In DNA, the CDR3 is TGTGCCAGCAGTTTATTGGGATCTCAAGAGACCCAGTACTTC.

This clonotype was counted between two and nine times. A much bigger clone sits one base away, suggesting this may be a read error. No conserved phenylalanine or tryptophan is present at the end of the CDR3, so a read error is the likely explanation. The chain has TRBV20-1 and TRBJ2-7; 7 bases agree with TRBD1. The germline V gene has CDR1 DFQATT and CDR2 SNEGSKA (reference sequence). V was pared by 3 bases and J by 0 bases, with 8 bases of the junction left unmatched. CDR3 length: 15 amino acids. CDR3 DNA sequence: TGCAGTGCTAGGTCCGGGACAGAGTTCTCCTACGAGCAGTACTCC. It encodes CSARSGTEFSYEQYS.

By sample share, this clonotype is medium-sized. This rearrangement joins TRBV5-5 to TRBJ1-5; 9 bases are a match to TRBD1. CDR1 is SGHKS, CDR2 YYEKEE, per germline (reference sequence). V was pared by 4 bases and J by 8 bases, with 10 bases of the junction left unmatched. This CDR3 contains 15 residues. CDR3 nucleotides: TGTGCCAGCAGCAAGGGACAGGGTGGTTTGGAGCCCCAGCATTTT. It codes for CASSKGQGGLEPQHF. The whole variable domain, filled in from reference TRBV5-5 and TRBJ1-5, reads DAGVTQSPTHLIKTRGQQVTLRCSPISGHKSVSWYQQVLGQGPQFIFQYYEKEERGRGNFPDRFSARQFPNYSSELNVNALLLGDSALYLCASSKGQGGLEPQHFGDGTRLSIL.